These 9 T cell receptor beta chains came from one sample sequenced in a study of blood T cell repertoires in COVID-19. Clones were read by immunoSEQ multiplex PCR, and TCRdb kept only the in-frame ones, dropping some. The table has around 200,000 clones, roughly 80% seen once. The sequencing sample was made of peripheral blood. The receptors originated from a human donor in a cohort sampled during active COVID-19.

This clone was picked up one time. The chain has TRBV2 and TRBJ1-2; 8 bases are shared with TRBD1. Losses at the gene ends were 4 bases for V and 8 bases for J; bases not matched to a gene: 3. CDR3 length: 12 amino acids. Per the germline V gene, CDR1 is SNHLY and CDR2 is FYNNEI. The CDR3 sequence: CASSVWDRGYTF. In DNA form, the CDR3 reads TGTGCCAGCAGTGTATGGGACAGGGGCTACACCTTC.

The genes are TRBV7-3 and TRBJ1-1; D remains unclear. The germline V and J ends were trimmed by 8 bases and 5 bases, with 18 bases remaining between them. The CDR3 runs 14 residues. Germline V CDR1 and CDR2: SGHTA, FQGTGA. The CDR3 region is CASGLALRVTEAFF. In DNA form, the CDR3 reads TGTGCCAGCGGGCTAGCCCTTAGGGTAACTGAAGCTTTCTTT.

This sequence joins TRBV5-4 and TRBJ2-5; 7 nucleotides match TRBD2. This CDR3 is built from 15 residues. V lost 1 base to trimming and J lost 0 bases; unmatched junction nucleotides: 3. From germline, CDR1 is SGHNT and CDR2 YYREEE (reference sequence). CDR3 nucleotides: TGTGCCAGCAGCTTGACGGGGGGATACCAAGAGACCCAGTACTTC. This sequence encodes CASSLTGGYQETQYF.

This rearrangement joins TRBV12-3 or TRBV12-4 to TRBJ1-2, with 7 positions matching TRBD1. Trimming removed 6 bases from V and 3 bases from J; junction bases left unmatched: 1. This CDR3 is 12 amino acids long. CDR3 region: CASRGTDYGYTF. CDR3 nucleotide sequence: TGTGCCAGCAGGGGGACAGACTATGGCTACACCTTC.

V gene TRBV9 combines with J gene TRBJ2-7, with 7 positions matching TRBD2. Germline V gene lookup returns CDR1 SGDLS and CDR2 YYNGEE. V shed 3 bases and J 6 bases; nucleotides not matched to a gene: 12. This CDR3 is 15 amino acids long. In nucleotides, the CDR3 is TGTGCCAGCAGCGGCTCCGGAGCGGGGCCCTCCGAGCAGTACTTC. This sequence encodes CASSGSGAGPSEQYF.

The chain joins TRBV9 to TRBJ2-1; perhaps TRBD2 as D (6 bases). The V end lost 2 bases, the J end lost 8 bases, and 17 bases lay between the germline ends. This CDR3 has 15 residues. Germline V lookup: CDR1 SGDLS, CDR2 YYNGEE. The CDR3 sequence: CASSVGWGSSDEQFF. The DNA for the CDR3 is TGTGCCAGCAGCGTCGGGTGGGGCTCTAGCGATGAGCAGTTCTTC.

The chain links TRBV6-2 or TRBV6-3 to TRBJ2-7; the D gene is possibly TRBD2 (5 bases). Trimming took 4 bases from V and 2 from J, leaving 12 bases between them. Germline V gene sequence: CDR1 MNHEY, CDR2 SVGEGT. CDR3 length: 14 amino acids. The CDR3 nucleotides read TGTGCCAGCAGTTCCGGCGGGTGGGCCTACGAGCAGTACTTC. It translates to CASSSGGWAYEQYF.

CDR3 sequence: CSVPVLEYQETQYF. CDR3 in DNA: TGCAGCGTTCCGGTTTTAGAGTACCAAGAGACCCAGTACTTC. The chain uses TRBV29-1 and TRBJ2-5, with unresolved D. In germline, CDR1 is SQVTM, CDR2 ANQGSEA. The V end lost 5 bases, the J end lost 0 bases, and 13 bases lay between the germline ends. The CDR3 runs 14 residues.

The chain combines TRBV5-6 with TRBJ1-4; possible D gene TRBD1, 6 bases. V lost 4 bases and J 7 bases, leaving 20 bases between the germline ends. Germline CDR1 and CDR2: SGHDT and YYEEEE. CDR3 length equals 16 residues. The CDR3 DNA follows: TGTGCCAGCAGCACCTTGAACAATTTCAGGGGTGAAAAACTGTTTTTT. Translation gives CASSTLNNFRGEKLFF.